This TCR beta chain was recorded in a study of naive and memory T cell subsets. Study outcomes and limitations: A few larger clonotypes appeared in naive repertoires, especially CD8, possibly memory cells re-expressing CD45RA.

V was shortened by 6 bases and J by 6 bases, with 22 bases between the two germline ends. The germline V gene encodes CDR1 SGHKS and CDR2 YYEKEE (reference sequence). The CDR3 has 15 amino acids. As concerns this clonotype: What it binds is not known.

Both TRBC1 and TRBC2 were covered by a beta constant-region primer of two equimolar oligonucleotides. Ligated cDNA was amplified by four rounds of PCR with nested alpha and beta constant-region primers and SP2. TCRdb redid the calling of the UMI-ligation and nested PCR reads with MiXCR, one entry per CDR3 protein. The table lists more than 95,000 distinct CDR3 sequences, about 14% of them singletons. The TCR originated in a human donor in good health. The chain couples TRBV5-5 to TRBJ2-7; tentatively, D is TRBD1 or TRBD2 (6 bases each). Sequencing input: naive CD8+ T cells from blood. The CDR3 DNA is TGTGCCAGCACCTTTTGGGCCGCCGGGGGCTCCGAGCAGTACTTC. It yields the protein CASTFWAAGGSEQYF.